The next 13 T cell receptor beta chains were all read from a single sample in a study of T cell responses to AZD1222 COVID-19 vaccine. The table came from immunoSEQ multiplex PCR; TCRdb's copy has only in-frame clones and leaves some out. The sample consists of 130,000 to 150,000 clones, just under 95% of them appearing once. The specimen was peripheral blood, collected after recovery from COVID-19. These receptors were collected from an adult who had recovered from COVID-19.

V is TRBV6-5 and J is TRBJ2-2; the D is unclear. In germline, CDR1 is MNHEY, CDR2 SVGAGI. This CDR3 spans 12 amino acids. V was cut by 0 bases and J by 6 bases, with 2 bases left in between. As DNA, the CDR3 is TGTGCCAGCAGTTACTCCGCCGGGGAGCTGTTTTTT. Its protein is CASSYSAGELFF.

The V and J genes are TRBV5-1 and TRBJ2-2, with D possibly being TRBD1 or TRBD2 (6 bases each). Germline loops: CDR1 SGHRS, CDR2 YFSETQ. The V gene lost 2 bases and the J gene lost 4 bases, with 12 bases spanning the gap. The CDR3 is made up of 15 amino acids. The CDR3 nucleotides read TGCGCCAGCAGCTTAGGGGGACTTCGCACCGGGGAGCTGTTTTTT. Its protein is CASSLGGLRTGELFF.

This chain joins TRBV7-8 and TRBJ2-2; a weak D match, TRBD1 (6 bases). CDR1 and CDR2 (germline): SGHVS, FQNEAQ. The V end lost 5 bases, the J end lost 0 bases, and 16 bases lay between the germline ends. CDR3 length: 17 residues. This chain's CDR3 is CASSPVRGVSNTGELFF. As DNA, the CDR3 is TGTGCCAGCAGCCCGGTCAGGGGCGTTTCGAACACCGGGGAGCTGTTTTTT.

V and J are TRBV3-1 (or the pseudogene TRBV3-2) and TRBJ1-2, with TRBD1 matching over 12 bases. CDR1 and CDR2 (germline): LGHDT, YNNKEL (reference sequence). Losses at the gene ends were 4 bases for V and 8 bases for J; bases not matched to a gene: 11. There are 16 residues in the CDR3. For the CDR3, the DNA is TGTGCCAGCAGCCGCGGACCGGGACAGGGGGCCAGAGGCTACACCTTC. Its protein product is CASSRGPGQGARGYTF.

The chain has TRBV7-2 and TRBJ2-3; no clear D gene. The germline CDR1 and CDR2 sequences are SGHTA and FQGNSA. The CDR3 covers 13 residues. V was cut by 0 bases and J by 4 bases, with 5 bases left in between. The CDR3 DNA sequence: TGTGCCAGCAGCTTAGCAGGGTCAGATACGCAGTATTTT. Translating it yields CASSLAGSDTQYF.

The CDR3 DNA reads as TGTGCCAGCAGTGATGGGCCGGTCTCCTACGAGCAGTACTTC. Translated: CASSDGPVSYEQYF. This sequence joins TRBV6-1 and TRBJ2-7, with unresolved D. Germline V gene data show CDR1 as MNHNS and CDR2 as SASEGT. Deletions cut 3 bases from V and 0 bases from J, with 9 bases between. This CDR3 is 14 amino acids long.

The chain has TRBV3-1 (or the pseudogene TRBV3-2) and TRBJ2-7; a weak D match, TRBD1 (6 bases). The germline V gene has CDR1 LGHDT and CDR2 YNNKEL (reference sequence). The CDR3 consists of 17 residues. V was pared by 1 base and J by 2 bases, with 18 bases between. CDR3 sequence reads: CASSQGRGGARPYEQYF. CDR3 coding DNA: TGTGCCAGCAGCCAAGGACGAGGGGGAGCCAGACCCTACGAGCAGTACTTC.

The chain recombines TRBV9 with TRBJ2-3; tentatively, D is TRBD2 (5 bases). CDR1 and CDR2 from the germline V gene are SGDLS and YYNGEE. V lost 3 bases to trimming and J lost 4 bases, with 12 bases between them. The CDR3 sequence is 14 residues long. The CDR3 nucleotides read TGTGCCAGCAGCGCTAGCTGGGCGGCAGATACGCAGTATTTT. Protein product: CASSASWAADTQYF.

This rearrangement joins TRBV5-1 to TRBJ2-7; the match to TRBD1 covers 10 bases. CDR1 and CDR2 from the germline V gene are SGHRS and YFSETQ. The CDR3 loop spans 16 amino acids. Trimming removed 1 base from V and 1 base from J; junction bases left unmatched: 5. The CDR3 is CASSLTGQGSSYEQYF. The CDR3 DNA is TGCGCCAGCAGCTTGACGGGACAGGGGTCATCCTACGAGCAGTACTTC.

J is TRBJ2-1 and V is TRBV6-5; TRBD2 aligns across 8 bases. The CDR3 length is 15 residues. Germline CDR1 is MNHEY and CDR2 is SVGAGI. Trimming cost V 6 bases and J 7 bases; bases outside gene matches: 11. The CDR3 region is CASSSKAGGYNEQFF. The CDR3 DNA follows: TGTGCCAGCAGCTCCAAGGCGGGAGGATATAATGAGCAGTTCTTC.

This rearrangement joins TRBV5-4 to TRBJ2-2; D is perhaps TRBD1 (6 bases). Germline lookup yields CDR1 SGHNT and CDR2 YYREEE (reference sequence). V lost 2 bases and J 7 bases, leaving 15 bases between the germline ends. The CDR3 runs to 15 residues. The CDR3 is CASSLPADRDGELFF. The CDR3 DNA reads TGTGCCAGCAGCTTACCCGCGGACAGAGACGGGGAGCTGTTTTTT.

V and J are TRBV11-2 and TRBJ1-2; 8 bases are shared with TRBD1. Trimming removed 4 bases from V and 5 bases from J; junction bases left unmatched: 9. Germline CDR1 is SGHAT and CDR2 is FQNNGV. CDR3 length: 15 amino acids. DNA of the CDR3: TGTGCCAGCAGCTCACTCCAGGGGGCGCGGTATGGCTACACCTTC. Residues: CASSSLQGARYGYTF.

The rearrangement joins TRBV7-2 to TRBJ2-7, with 8 bases matching TRBD1. V dropped 5 bases and J dropped 6; count of bases not matched to a gene: 9. Germline V CDR1 and CDR2: SGHTA, FQGNSA. The CDR3 contains 14 residues. The CDR3 spells CASSPGQGQGEQYF. The DNA for the CDR3 is TGTGCCAGCAGCCCAGGACAGGGACAAGGCGAGCAGTACTTC.